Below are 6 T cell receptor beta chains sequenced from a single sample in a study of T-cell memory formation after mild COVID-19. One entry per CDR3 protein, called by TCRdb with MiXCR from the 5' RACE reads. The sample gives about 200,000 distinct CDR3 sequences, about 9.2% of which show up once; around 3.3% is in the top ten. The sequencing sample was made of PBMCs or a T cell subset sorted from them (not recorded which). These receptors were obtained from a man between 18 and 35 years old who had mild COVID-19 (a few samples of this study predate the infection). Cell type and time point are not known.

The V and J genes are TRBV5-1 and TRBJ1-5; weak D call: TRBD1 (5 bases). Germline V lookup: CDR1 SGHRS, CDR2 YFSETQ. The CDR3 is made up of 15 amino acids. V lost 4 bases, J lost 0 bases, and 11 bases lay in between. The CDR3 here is CASSRRGVSNQPQHF. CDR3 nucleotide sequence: TGCGCCAGCAGCCGCCGGGGGGTTAGCAATCAGCCCCAGCATTTT.

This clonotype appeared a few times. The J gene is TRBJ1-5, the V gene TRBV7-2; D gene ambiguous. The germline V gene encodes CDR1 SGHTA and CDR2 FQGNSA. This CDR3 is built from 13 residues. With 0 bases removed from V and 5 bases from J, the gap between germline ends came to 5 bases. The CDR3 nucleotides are TGTGCCAGCAGCTTAGCTGGGTATCAGCCCCAGCATTTT. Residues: CASSLAGYQPQHF.

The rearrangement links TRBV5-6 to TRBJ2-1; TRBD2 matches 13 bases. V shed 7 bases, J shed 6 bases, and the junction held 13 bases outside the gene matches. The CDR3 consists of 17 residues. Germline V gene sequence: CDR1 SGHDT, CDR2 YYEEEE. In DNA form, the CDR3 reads TGTGCCAGCTCTACCTACTCCGGGACTAGCGGGGTCAATGAGCAGTTCTTC. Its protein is CASSTYSGTSGVNEQFF.

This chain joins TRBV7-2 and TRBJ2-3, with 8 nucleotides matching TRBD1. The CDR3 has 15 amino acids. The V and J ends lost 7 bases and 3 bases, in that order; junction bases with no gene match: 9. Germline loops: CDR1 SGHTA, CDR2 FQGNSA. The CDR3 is CASTRTGQGTDTQYF. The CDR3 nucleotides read TGTGCCAGCACTCGGACAGGGCAAGGGACAGATACGCAGTATTTT.

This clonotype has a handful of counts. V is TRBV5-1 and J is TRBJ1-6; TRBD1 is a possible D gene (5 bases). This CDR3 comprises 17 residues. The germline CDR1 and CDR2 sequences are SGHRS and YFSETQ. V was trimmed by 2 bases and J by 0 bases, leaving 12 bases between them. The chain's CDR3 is CASSLSRGSSYNSPLHF. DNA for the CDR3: TGCGCCAGCAGCTTATCGAGGGGCAGCTCCTATAATTCACCCCTCCACTTT. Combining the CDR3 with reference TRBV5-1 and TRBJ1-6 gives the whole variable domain KAGVTQTPRYLIKTRGQQVTLSCSPISGHRSVSWYQQTPGQGLQFLFEYFSETQRNKGNFPGRFSGRQFSNSRSEMNVSTLELGDSALYLCASSLSRGSSYNSPLHFGNGTRLTVT.

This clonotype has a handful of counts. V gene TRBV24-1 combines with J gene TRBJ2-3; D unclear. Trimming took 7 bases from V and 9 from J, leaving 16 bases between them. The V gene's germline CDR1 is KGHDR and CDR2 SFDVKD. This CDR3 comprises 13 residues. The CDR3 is CATSSWPSPTQYF. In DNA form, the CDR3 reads TGTGCCACCAGCTCCTGGCCAAGCCCAACGCAGTATTTT.